This T cell receptor (beta chain) derives from a study of blood T cell repertoires in COVID-19. Study overall: Acute-phase and convalescent COVID-19 samples originated in the United States, Italy and Spain. Nucleic acid was either cDNA or gDNA, and it came from T cells, B-cell-depleted T cells, or PBMCs.

Methods used by the authors: Estimation of nucleated cell counts relied on the amplification of reference gene primers. Using immunoSEQ multiplex PCR, the repertoire was profiled, and TCRdb retains in-frame clones only, with some absent. That table supplies the V and J calls and clone size; D and trimming were determined from the DNA. Of 95,000 to 110,000 clones in the sample, 85% to 90% were seen once. The CDR3 is made up of 14 amino acids. The J segment lost 14 bases and the V segment lost 6 bases, leaving 13 bases of the junction unmatched. The V gene's germline CDR1 is MNHEY and CDR2 SVGAGI. The sequence was obtained from a man aged 45 to 65 with acute or convalescent COVID-19. The chain carries TRBV6-5 and TRBJ2-3, with 11 bases fitting TRBD2. Sequencing input: peripheral blood. CDR3 region: CASSSLAGGGPWYF. The CDR3 DNA reads as TGTGCCAGCAGCTCTCTAGCGGGAGGTGGCCCGTGGTATTTT.